Listed below are T cell receptor beta chains from one sample, sequenced in a study of early T cells in non-severe SARS-CoV-2 infection. TCRdb ran MiXCR on the 5' RACE reads and lists one entry per CDR3 protein. The data contain fewer than 90,000 distinct CDR3 sequences, 11% to 15% of them singletons. Sequenced input: whole blood. The receptor source for this set is an adult who was a healthcare worker with PCR-confirmed SARS-CoV-2 infection or an uninfected control (not recorded which). Each CDR3 is given with its conserved first and last residue. Each record gives: D gene, V gene, CDR3 protein. The D gene is left open where the match is weak.

d_gene: .; v_gene: TRBV7-2; CDR3aa: CASSLSLQNYEQYF
d_gene: .; v_gene: TRBV7-3; CDR3aa: CASSQTGATGELFF
d_gene: .; v_gene: TRBV11-2; CDR3aa: CASSYRVGTGELFF
d_gene: .; v_gene: TRBV29-1; CDR3aa: CSVEPGEAQYF
d_gene: TRBD1; v_gene: TRBV9; CDR3aa: CASSPEGTGGANGELFF
d_gene: .; v_gene: TRBV10-2; CDR3aa: CASQENSNQPQHF
d_gene: .; v_gene: TRBV12-3/TRBV12-4; CDR3aa: CASSLAHGTLHF
d_gene: .; v_gene: TRBV12-3/TRBV12-4; CDR3aa: CASSTSSRARANEKLFF
d_gene: .; v_gene: TRBV7-2; CDR3aa: CASSPDPGNVLTF
d_gene: .; v_gene: TRBV12-3/TRBV12-4; CDR3aa: CASLMHGQPSGNTIYF
d_gene: .; v_gene: TRBV20-1; CDR3aa: CSAQRARNTEAFF
d_gene: .; v_gene: TRBV29-1; CDR3aa: CSVTREIPLLYQPQHF
d_gene: .; v_gene: TRBV28; CDR3aa: CASSRRSSYKQYF
d_gene: .; v_gene: TRBV7-2; CDR3aa: CASSSPPSDYTF
d_gene: TRBD1; v_gene: TRBV5-1; CDR3aa: CASSSTGTSSAEAFF
d_gene: TRBD1; v_gene: TRBV6-1; CDR3aa: CASSETQGNEQYF
d_gene: .; v_gene: TRBV6-5; CDR3aa: CASSRLGGLTDTQYF
d_gene: .; v_gene: TRBV7-9; CDR3aa: CASSQGLYYEQYF
d_gene: .; v_gene: TRBV14; CDR3aa: CASSQWGRNANTGELFF
d_gene: .; v_gene: TRBV2; CDR3aa: CASSGANVLTF
d_gene: TRBD1; v_gene: TRBV20-1; CDR3aa: CSARVGQGLGQPQHF
d_gene: TRBD2; v_gene: TRBV4-3; CDR3aa: CASSQEAAGEETQYF
d_gene: .; v_gene: TRBV7-2; CDR3aa: CASSVSGIDQPQHF
d_gene: TRBD2; v_gene: TRBV5-1; CDR3aa: CASSKRGDQETQYF
d_gene: .; v_gene: TRBV6-2/TRBV6-3; CDR3aa: CASRAISQDNEQFF